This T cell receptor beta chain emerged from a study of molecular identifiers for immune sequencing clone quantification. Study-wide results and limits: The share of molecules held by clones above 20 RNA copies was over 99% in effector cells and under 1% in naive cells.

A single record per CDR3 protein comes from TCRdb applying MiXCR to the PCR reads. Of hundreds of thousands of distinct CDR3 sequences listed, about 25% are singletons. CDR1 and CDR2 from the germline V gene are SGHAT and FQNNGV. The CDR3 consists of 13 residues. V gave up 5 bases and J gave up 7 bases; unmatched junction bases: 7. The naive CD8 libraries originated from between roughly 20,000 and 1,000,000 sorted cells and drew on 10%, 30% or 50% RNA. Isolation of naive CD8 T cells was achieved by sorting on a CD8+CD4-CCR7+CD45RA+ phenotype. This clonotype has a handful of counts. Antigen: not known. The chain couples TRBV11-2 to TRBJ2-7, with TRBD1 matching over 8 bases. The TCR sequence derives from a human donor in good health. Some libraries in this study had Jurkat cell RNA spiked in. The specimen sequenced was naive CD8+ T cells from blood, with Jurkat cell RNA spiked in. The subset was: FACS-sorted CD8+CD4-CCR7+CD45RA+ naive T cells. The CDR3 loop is CASSRGQGAEQYF. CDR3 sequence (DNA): TGTGCCAGCAGCAGAGGACAGGGCGCGGAGCAGTACTTC.